This section outlines one T cell receptor beta chain sequence together with its context. The data are from a study of blood T cell repertoires in COVID-19. In germline, CDR1 is KGHSH, CDR2 LQKENI. The CDR3 sequence is 17 residues long. J was trimmed by 7 bases and V by 3 bases; bases with no gene match: 15. As originally analysed: Reference gene primer amplification yielded estimated nucleated cell counts. Method: immunoSEQ multiplex PCR; TCRdb's copy keeps in-frame clones and lacks some. The D gene and trimming were derived from the DNA, and the V and J assignments and clone size from that table. The data hold some 100,000 clones, with 88% observed a single time.

This chain joins TRBV18 and TRBJ1-3, with 7 nucleotides matching TRBD1. Sequenced input: peripheral blood. The clonotype originates from a woman older than 75 with active COVID-19. CDR3: CASSPFSGQPFSNTIYF. The CDR3 DNA reads as TGTGCCAGCTCACCCTTCTCGGGACAGCCCTTTTCGAACACCATATATTTT.